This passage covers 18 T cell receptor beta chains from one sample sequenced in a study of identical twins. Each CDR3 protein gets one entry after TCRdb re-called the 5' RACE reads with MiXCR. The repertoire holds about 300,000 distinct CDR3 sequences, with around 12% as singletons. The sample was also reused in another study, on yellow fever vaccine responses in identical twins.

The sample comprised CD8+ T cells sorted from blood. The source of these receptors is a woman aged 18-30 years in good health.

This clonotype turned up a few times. The DNA of the CDR3 is TGCGCCAGCAGCCAGAGACAGGGAAGGAACACCGGGGAGCTGTTTTTT. The encoded protein is CASSQRQGRNTGELFF. This sequence joins TRBV10-1 and TRBJ2-2, with TRBD1 identical over 7 bases. The CDR3 length is 16 residues. The V gene end was trimmed by 6 bases and the J gene end by 1 base; junction bases not matched to a gene: 8. Germline V gives CDR1 WNHNN, CDR2 SYGVQD (reference sequence).

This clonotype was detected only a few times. CDR3 in amino acids: CASSEAWTEINTEAFF. CDR3 DNA sequence: TGTGCCAGCAGTGAAGCCTGGACGGAGATAAATACTGAAGCTTTCTTT. The chain employs TRBV6-1 and TRBJ1-1; the D is unclear. Germline-derived CDR1 and CDR2 are MNHNS and SASEGT. The length of the CDR3 is 16 residues. V shed 0 bases and J shed 5 bases, with 16 bases lying between them.

The CDR3 here is CASSINPSGYNEQFF. The DNA for the CDR3 is TGTGCCAGTAGTATCAATCCTAGCGGATACAATGAGCAGTTCTTC. The chain carries TRBV19 and TRBJ2-1; 7 bases are a match to TRBD2. Trimming removed 3 bases from V and 4 bases from J; junction bases left unmatched: 6. CDR3 length: 15 amino acids. The germline gives CDR1 LNHDA, CDR2 SQIVND (reference sequence).

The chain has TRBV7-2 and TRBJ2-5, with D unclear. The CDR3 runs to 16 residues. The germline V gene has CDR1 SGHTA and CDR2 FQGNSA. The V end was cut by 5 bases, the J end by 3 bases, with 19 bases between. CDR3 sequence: CASSPHFAIEKETQYF. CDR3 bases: TGTGCCAGCAGCCCACATTTTGCGATCGAAAAAGAGACCCAGTACTTC.

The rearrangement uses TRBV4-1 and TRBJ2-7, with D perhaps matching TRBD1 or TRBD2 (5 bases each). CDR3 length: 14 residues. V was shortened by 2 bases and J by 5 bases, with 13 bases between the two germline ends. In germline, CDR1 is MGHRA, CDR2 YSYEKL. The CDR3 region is CASSQQGDLDEQYF. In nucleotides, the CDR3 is TGCGCCAGCAGCCAACAGGGAGACTTGGACGAGCAGTACTTC.

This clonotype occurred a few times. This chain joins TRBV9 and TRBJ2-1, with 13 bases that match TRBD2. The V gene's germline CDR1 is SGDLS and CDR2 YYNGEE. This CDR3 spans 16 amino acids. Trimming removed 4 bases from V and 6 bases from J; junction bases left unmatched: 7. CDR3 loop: CASSPGTSGTANEQFF. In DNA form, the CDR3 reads TGTGCCAGCAGCCCCGGGACTAGCGGGACGGCCAATGAGCAGTTCTTC. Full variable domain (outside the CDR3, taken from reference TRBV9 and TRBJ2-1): DSGVTQTPKHLITATGQRVTLRCSPRSGDLSVYWYQQSLDQGLQFLIQYYNGEERAKGNILERFSAQQFPDLHSELNLSSLELGDSALYFCASSPGTSGTANEQFFGPGTRLTVL.

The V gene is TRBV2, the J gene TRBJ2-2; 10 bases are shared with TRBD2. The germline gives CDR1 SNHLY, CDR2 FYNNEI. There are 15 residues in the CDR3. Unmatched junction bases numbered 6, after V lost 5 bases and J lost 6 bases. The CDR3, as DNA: TGTGCCAGCAGTCTAGCGGGAGAAGTCTCCGGGGAGCTGTTTTTT. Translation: CASSLAGEVSGELFF. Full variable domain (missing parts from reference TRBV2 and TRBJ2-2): EPEVTQTPSHQVTQMGQEVILRCVPISNHLYFYWYRQILGQKVEFLVSFYNNEISEKSEIFDDQFSVERPDGSNFTLKIRSTKLEDSAMYFCASSLAGEVSGELFFGEGSRLTVL.

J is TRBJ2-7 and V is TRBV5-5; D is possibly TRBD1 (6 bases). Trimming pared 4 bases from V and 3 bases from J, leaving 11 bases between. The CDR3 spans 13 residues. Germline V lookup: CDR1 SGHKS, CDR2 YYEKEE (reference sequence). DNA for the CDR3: TGTGCCAGCAGCCCAGGGGTCCTCTACGAGCAGTACGTC. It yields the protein CASSPGVLYEQYV.

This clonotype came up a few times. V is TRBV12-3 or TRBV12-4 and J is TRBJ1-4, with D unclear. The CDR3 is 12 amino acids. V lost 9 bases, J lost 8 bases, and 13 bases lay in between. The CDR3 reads CASGMGGEKLFF. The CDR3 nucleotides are TGTGCCAGTGGGATGGGAGGGGAAAAACTGTTTTTT.

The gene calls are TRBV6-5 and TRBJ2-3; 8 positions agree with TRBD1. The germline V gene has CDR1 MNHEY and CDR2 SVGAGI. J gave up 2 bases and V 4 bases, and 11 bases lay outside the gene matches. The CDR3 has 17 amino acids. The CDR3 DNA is TGTGCCAGCAGTTCCGCTGTGACAGGGGTTATCACAGATACGCAGTATTTT. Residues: CASSSAVTGVITDTQYF.

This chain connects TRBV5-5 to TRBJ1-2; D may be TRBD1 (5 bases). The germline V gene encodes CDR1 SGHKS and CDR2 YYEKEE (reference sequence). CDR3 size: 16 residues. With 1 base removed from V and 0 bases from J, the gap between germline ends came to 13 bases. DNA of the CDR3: TGTGCCAGCAGCTTGTACCGGGGCCTAGCTAACTATGGCTACACCTTC. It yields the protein CASSLYRGLANYGYTF.

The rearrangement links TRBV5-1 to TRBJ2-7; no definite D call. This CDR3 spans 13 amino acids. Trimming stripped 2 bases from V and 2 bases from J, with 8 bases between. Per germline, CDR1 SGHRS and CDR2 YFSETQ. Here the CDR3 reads CASSLGMTYEQYF. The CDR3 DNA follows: TGCGCCAGCAGCTTAGGTATGACCTACGAGCAGTACTTC. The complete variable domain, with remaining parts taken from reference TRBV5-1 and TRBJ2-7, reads KAGVTQTPRYLIKTRGQQVTLSCSPISGHRSVSWYQQTPGQGLQFLFEYFSETQRNKGNFPGRFSGRQFSNSRSEMNVSTLELGDSALYLCASSLGMTYEQYFGPGTRLTVT.

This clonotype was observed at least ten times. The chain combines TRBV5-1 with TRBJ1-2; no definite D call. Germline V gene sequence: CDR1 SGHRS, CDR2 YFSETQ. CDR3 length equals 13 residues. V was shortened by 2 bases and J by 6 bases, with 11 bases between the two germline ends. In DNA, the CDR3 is TGCGCCAGCAGCTTTGGGAGTACGAATGGCTACACCTTC. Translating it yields CASSFGSTNGYTF. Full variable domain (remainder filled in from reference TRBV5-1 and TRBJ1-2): KAGVTQTPRYLIKTRGQQVTLSCSPISGHRSVSWYQQTPGQGLQFLFEYFSETQRNKGNFPGRFSGRQFSNSRSEMNVSTLELGDSALYLCASSFGSTNGYTFGSGTRLTVV.

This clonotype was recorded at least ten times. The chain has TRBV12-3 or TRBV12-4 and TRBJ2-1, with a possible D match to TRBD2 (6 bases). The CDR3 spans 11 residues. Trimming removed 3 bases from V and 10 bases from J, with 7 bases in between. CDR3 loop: CASSFGREQFF. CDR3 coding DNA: TGTGCCAGCAGTTTCGGGAGAGAGCAGTTCTTC.

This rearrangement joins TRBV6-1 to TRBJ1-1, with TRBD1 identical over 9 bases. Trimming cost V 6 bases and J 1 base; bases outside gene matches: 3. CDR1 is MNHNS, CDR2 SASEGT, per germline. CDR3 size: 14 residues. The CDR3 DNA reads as TGTGCCAGCAGCGACAGGGGGGGGAACACTGAAGCTTTCTTT. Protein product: CASSDRGGNTEAFF.

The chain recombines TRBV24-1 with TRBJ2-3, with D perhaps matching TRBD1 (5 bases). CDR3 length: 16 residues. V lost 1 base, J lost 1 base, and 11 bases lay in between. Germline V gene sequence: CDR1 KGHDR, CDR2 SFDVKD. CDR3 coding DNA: TGTGCCACCAGTGATTTAGCCAGGGATGGCACAGATACGCAGTATTTT. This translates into CATSDLARDGTDTQYF.

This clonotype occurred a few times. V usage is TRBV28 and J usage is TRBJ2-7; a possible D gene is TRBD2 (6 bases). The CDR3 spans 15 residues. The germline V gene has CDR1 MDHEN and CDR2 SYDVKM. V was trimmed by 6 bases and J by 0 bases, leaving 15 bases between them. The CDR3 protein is CASSLSGQSSYEQYV. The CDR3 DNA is TGTGCCAGCAGCCTTAGCGGCCAGAGCTCCTACGAGCAGTACGTC.

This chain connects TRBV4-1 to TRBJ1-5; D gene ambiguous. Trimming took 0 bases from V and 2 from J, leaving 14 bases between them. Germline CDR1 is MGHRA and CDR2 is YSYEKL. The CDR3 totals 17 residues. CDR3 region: CASSQDQAPEGNQPQHF. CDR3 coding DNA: TGCGCCAGCAGCCAAGATCAGGCCCCCGAGGGCAATCAGCCCCAGCATTTT.